This TCR beta chain is from a study of graft-versus-host responses after intestinal transplantation. Study-wide background: Anti-thymocyte globulin induction preceded two to three years of tacrolimus and steroid maintenance in all recipients. Whole-study results and caveats: Recipient bone marrow held GvH clones, some seen earlier in ileum or blood.

On this clone itself: The target antigen is unknown.

TCRdb's copy holds only in-frame clones and misses some; the assay was immunoSEQ multiplex PCR. The sample yields about 73,000 clones, roughly 90% seen once. The CDR3 sequence is 14 residues long. V lost 7 bases to trimming and J lost 5 bases, with 12 bases between them. Germline V gives CDR1 MNHNY, CDR2 SVGAGI (reference sequence). This chain links TRBV6-6 with TRBJ1-6, with D hard to call. The receptor was isolated from a human donor who was the organ donor for an intestinal transplant. The source was unstimulated CD8+ T cells sorted from spleen or lymph node cells, collected before transplant. The CDR3 DNA reads as TGTGCCAGCACTCCCAGCCAGGATAATTCACCCCTCCACTTT. This translates into CASTPSQDNSPLHF.